Listed below are T cell receptor beta chains from one sample, sequenced in a study of beta chain features in type 1 diabetes. Data came from immunoSEQ multiplex PCR; TCRdb stores just in-frame clones and leaves some out. Among 200,000 to 250,000 clones listed, approximately 70% were seen once. Source material: naive CD4+ T cells from blood. Every receptor here comes from a man in his thirties or forties in good health. Each CDR3 is given with its conserved first and last residue. A D gene is named only where the DNA matches it firmly.

J gene | V gene | D gene | CDR3 protein
TRBJ2-5 | TRBV30 | TRBD1 | CAWNTNQGAGETQYF
TRBJ2-5 | TRBV2 | NA | CASSQKGGFWETQYF
TRBJ2-4 | TRBV5-6 | TRBD1 | CASSIGTGTAKNIQYF
TRBJ2-2 | TRBV29-1 | TRBD1 | CSGLTGPVGELFF
TRBJ1-1 | TRBV29-1 | NA | CSVGQNTEAFF
TRBJ2-5 | TRBV9 | NA | CASSVAGRDQETQYF
TRBJ2-3 | TRBV5-1 | NA | CASSSGTPTDTQYF
TRBJ2-1 | TRBV4-3 | NA | CASSQDPSSYNEQFF
TRBJ2-3 | TRBV7-9 | TRBD2 | CASSERGLALRDTQYF
TRBJ2-1 | TRBV7-2 | TRBD2 | CASSLAVTSGTNEQFF
TRBJ1-2 | TRBV29-1 | TRBD1 | CSVGSHRGLGYTF
TRBJ2-3 | TRBV9 | TRBD2 | CASSVILAGSTDTQYF
TRBJ2-5 | TRBV28 | NA | CASSFTRMVETQYF
TRBJ1-3 | TRBV4-3 | NA | CASSQDLSGNTIYF
TRBJ2-3 | TRBV29-1 | NA | CSVSGLGTDTQYF
TRBJ1-5 | TRBV21-1 | NA | CARLWQGNQPQHF